This passage covers 15 T cell receptor beta chains from one sample sequenced in a study of blood T cell repertoires in COVID-19. Measured with immunoSEQ multiplex PCR; TCRdb has only the in-frame clones, and not every one. The sample holds about 40,000 clones, about 82% seen once. Sequencing was performed on peripheral blood. These receptors originate from a man between 50 and 59 years old with active COVID-19.

The chain joins TRBV9 to TRBJ2-3; D gene ambiguous. The CDR3 length is 12 residues. Germline V gives CDR1 SGDLS, CDR2 YYNGEE. Trimming shortened V by 0 bases and J by 6 bases, and 5 bases separated the two germline ends. The DNA for the CDR3 is TGTGCCAGCAGCGTAGAGAGGGATACGCAGTATTTT. It encodes CASSVERDTQYF.

This chain joins TRBV6-5 and TRBJ1-1; TRBD1 agrees at 7 bases. CDR1 is MNHEY, CDR2 SVGAGI, per germline. The CDR3 is 15 amino acids. The V segment lost 4 bases and the J segment 0 bases; nucleotides outside the gene matches: 5. In DNA, the CDR3 is TGTGCCAGCAGTTCCCTGGGACAGTTGAACACTGAAGCTTTCTTT. Residues: CASSSLGQLNTEAFF.

The rearrangement uses TRBV6-6 and TRBJ2-7; 10 nucleotides match TRBD1. This CDR3 is 15 amino acids long. Germline loops: CDR1 MNHNY, CDR2 SVGAGI (reference sequence). The J segment lost 4 bases and the V segment lost 6 bases, leaving 9 bases of the junction unmatched. In DNA, the CDR3 is TGTGCCAGCAGCTCCCCGGACAGGGGGTTATACGAGCAGTACTTC. This gives the protein CASSSPDRGLYEQYF.

The CDR3 DNA reads as TGTGCCAGCTCAGGGACAGGGAACACCGGGGAGCTGTTTTTT. Translated: CASSGTGNTGELFF. The chain carries TRBV18 and TRBJ2-2; TRBD1 matches at 8 bases. The J segment lost 1 base and the V segment lost 5 bases, leaving 0 bases of the junction unmatched. The CDR3 contains 14 residues. Germline V gives CDR1 KGHSH, CDR2 LQKENI.

In its sample, this clone was seen a few times. This chain uses TRBV25-1 with TRBJ2-3; 7 bases match TRBD1. The germline CDR1 and CDR2 sequences are MGHDK and SYGVNS. The CDR3 is made up of 11 amino acids. V shed 8 bases and J 9 bases; nucleotides not matched to a gene: 5. This CDR3 is CASARQGTQYF. CDR3 nucleotides: TGTGCCAGCGCCAGACAGGGCACGCAGTATTTT.

The V and J genes are TRBV7-9 and TRBJ2-3; maybe TRBD2 (6 bases). The CDR3 totals 14 residues. V lost 5 bases and J 2 bases, leaving 11 bases between the germline ends. Germline CDR1 reads SEHNR; CDR2 reads FQNEAQ (reference sequence). DNA of the CDR3: TGTGCCAGCAGCATTAGCGGTCTCACAGATACGCAGTATTTT. Translating it yields CASSISGLTDTQYF.

This clone was recorded a few times. J is TRBJ1-2 and V is TRBV10-3; 12 bases match TRBD1. The CDR3 sequence is 16 residues long. V was clipped by 5 bases and J by 4 bases; unmatched bases: 8. Germline CDR1 reads ENHRY; CDR2 reads SYGVKD. CDR3 nucleotide sequence: TGTGCCATCAGTTCCCTTCCGGGACAGGGGGCCTATGGCTACACCTTC. Its translation is CAISSLPGQGAYGYTF.

The chain recombines TRBV4-1 with TRBJ2-5; no clear D gene. CDR3 length equals 14 residues. The ends were cut back, 0 bases at V and 5 bases at J, with 10 bases in the middle. Germline CDR1 MGHRA, CDR2 YSYEKL. The CDR3 nucleotides are TGCGCCAGCAGCCAAGAGGCCACCGGGGAGACCCAGTACTTC. Translating it yields CASSQEATGETQYF.

In this sample, this clone turned up a few times. The chain combines TRBV6-5 with TRBJ2-1; weak D call: TRBD1 (6 bases). Looked up from germline, CDR1 is MNHEY and CDR2 is SVGAGI. The germline V and J ends were trimmed by 0 bases and 5 bases, with 14 bases remaining between them. The CDR3 extends over 16 amino acids. CDR3 sequence (DNA): TGTGCCAGCAGTTACTCGGAAACAGGGAAAGACAATGAGCAGTTCTTC. Translation: CASSYSETGKDNEQFF.

The V gene is TRBV20-1, the J gene TRBJ2-1; possible D gene TRBD2, 6 bases. CDR3 size: 11 residues. Germline CDR1 reads DFQATT; CDR2 reads SNEGSKA (reference sequence). V dropped 7 bases and J dropped 4 bases, with 8 bases sitting between them. This CDR3 reads CSEREYNEQFF. In DNA, the CDR3 is TGCAGTGAACGGGAGTACAATGAGCAGTTCTTC.

The chain joins TRBV2 to TRBJ2-2; D not certain. V lost 3 bases and J 1 base, leaving 12 bases between the germline ends. Germline loops: CDR1 SNHLY, CDR2 FYNNEI. The CDR3 loop spans 16 amino acids. The CDR3 sequence: CASSDYQRMNTGELFF. In nucleotides, the CDR3 is TGTGCCAGCAGTGATTACCAGCGAATGAACACCGGGGAGCTGTTTTTT.

This chain links TRBV7-6 with TRBJ2-7, with TRBD2 matching 9 bases. J was trimmed by 2 bases and V by 1 base; bases with no gene match: 12. Germline CDR1 and CDR2: SGHVS and FNYEAQ. This CDR3 region has 18 residues. The DNA of the CDR3 is TGTGCCAGCAGCTTAGGGGCAGGGGGTAGCGGGAGACCCTACGAGCAGTACTTC. Translation: CASSLGAGGSGRPYEQYF.

Worth noting for this clone: Germline and junction disagree at one end, which may indicate a read error. The chain couples TRBV18 to TRBJ2-1; tentative D call: TRBD1 (5 bases). The CDR3 is 14 residues long. Germline loops: CDR1 KGHSH, CDR2 LQKENI. This chain's CDR3 is CASSPPDTVTEQFF. The CDR3 nucleotides are TGTGCCAGCTCCCCACCGGACACGGTTACCGAGCAGTTCTTC.

The chain is built from TRBV28 and TRBJ1-6, with 8 bases that match TRBD1. Losses at the gene ends were 5 bases for V and 9 bases for J; bases not matched to a gene: 6. Germline lookup yields CDR1 MDHEN and CDR2 SYDVKM. This CDR3 spans 14 amino acids. The CDR3 reads CASSAGTGGSPLHF. CDR3 coding DNA: TGTGCCAGCAGTGCCGGGACAGGCGGTTCACCCCTCCACTTT.

The CDR3 sequence: CASGWRTGASPLHF. The CDR3 region has the DNA TGTGCCAGCGGATGGAGGACAGGGGCTTCACCCCTCCACTTT. This chain joins TRBV7-6 and TRBJ1-6, with TRBD1 identical over 9 bases. The V gene end was trimmed by 8 bases and the J gene end by 9 bases; junction bases not matched to a gene: 8. This CDR3 is built from 14 residues. Per the germline V gene, CDR1 is SGHVS and CDR2 is FNYEAQ.